The rows below give T cell receptor beta chains drawn from one sample of a study of early T cells in non-severe SARS-CoV-2 infection. TCRdb re-analysed the 5' RACE reads in MiXCR, keeping a single row per CDR3 protein. The sample lists tens of thousands of distinct CDR3 sequences, under 5% occurring once. The sequenced sample was whole blood. The receptors shown here come from an adult who was a healthcare worker with PCR-confirmed SARS-CoV-2 infection or an uninfected control (not recorded which). The CDR3 runs from the conserved cysteine through the conserved F or W. D genes are given only for firm matches. Clone size is not always given. Where it is, it says once, few, many or a class for expanded clones.

>many|TRBV2|TRBJ2-7|-
CASRRVGSSYEQYF
TGTGCCAGCAGAAGGGTCGGGAGCTCCTACGAGCAGTACTTC
>many|TRBV28|TRBJ2-7|TRBD1
CASSSNPGTGGLYEQYF
TGTGCCAGCAGTTCAAACCCCGGGACAGGCGGCCTATACGAGCAGTACTTC
>-|TRBV6-2/TRBV6-3|TRBJ2-2|-
CASRLGLFENTGELFF
TGTGCCAGCAGACTAGGACTTTTTGAGAACACCGGGGAGCTGTTTTTT
>few|TRBV7-9|TRBJ2-4|TRBD1
CASSSGTVAKNIQYF
TGTGCCAGCAGCTCAGGGACAGTAGCCAAAAACATTCAGTACTTC
>many|TRBV11-3|TRBJ2-3|-
CASSLGSTDTQYF
TGTGCCAGCAGCTTAGGAAGCACAGATACGCAGTATTTT
>many|TRBV2|TRBJ2-2|-
CASSEGLSTGELFF
TGTGCCAGCAGTGAAGGGCTAAGTACCGGGGAGCTGTTTTTT
>many|TRBV5-1|TRBJ1-1|-
CASSLASANTEAFF
TGCGCCAGCAGCTTGGCCTCAGCGAACACTGAAGCTTTCTTT
>-|TRBV12-3/TRBV12-4|TRBJ2-7|-
CASSISIHEQYF
TGTGCCAGCAGTATATCCATCCACGAGCAGTACTTC
>few|TRBV27|TRBJ2-1|TRBD2
CASSSPSGRRNEQFF
TGTGCCAGCAGTTCCCCCAGCGGGAGACGAAATGAGCAGTTCTTC
>-|TRBV29-1|TRBJ2-7|-
CSVQGGDYEQYF
TGCAGCGTCCAGGGGGGGGACTACGAGCAGTACTTC
>many|TRBV19|TRBJ2-3|TRBD1
CASSPLGGLQGALRGGQYF
TGTGCCAGTAGCCCCCTGGGGGGGTTACAGGGGGCCCTTCGGGGTGGGCAGTATTTT
>few|TRBV9|TRBJ2-7|-
CASSVGLVQPYEQYF
TGTGCCAGCAGCGTAGGACTAGTGCAGCCCTACGAGCAGTACTTC
>medium-sized|TRBV29-1|TRBJ2-5|TRBD1
CSVEGGQTGGLKTQYF
TGCAGCGTTGAAGGCGGGCAGACAGGGGGCCTGAAGACCCAGTACTTC
>-|TRBV10-3|TRBJ2-3|TRBD1
CAIAGDRGPDTQYF
TGTGCCATTGCTGGGGACAGGGGGCCTGATACGCAGTATTTT
>many|TRBV7-9|TRBJ2-1|-
CASSLATPNEQFF
TGTGCCAGCAGCTTAGCCACCCCCAATGAGCAGTTCTTC
>-|TRBV20-1|TRBJ2-1|-
CSARDYGSAYNEQFF
TGCAGTGCTAGAGATTACGGGAGCGCCTACAATGAGCAGTTCTTC
>few|TRBV20-1|TRBJ2-3|TRBD2
CSASPLAGVLTDTQYF
TGCAGTGCTAGCCCACTAGCGGGAGTGTTGACAGATACGCAGTATTTT
>many|TRBV10-3|TRBJ1-2|-
CAISEGSNYGYTF
TGTGCCATCAGTGAAGGGAGCAATTATGGCTACACCTTC
>-|TRBV13|TRBJ2-4|TRBD2
CASSEGLAGGYQNIQYF
TGTGCCAGCAGCGAGGGACTAGCGGGAGGATACCAAAACATTCAGTACTTC
>many|TRBV4-3|TRBJ2-1|-
CASSHSLDNEQFF
TGCGCCAGCAGCCACTCTCTCGACAATGAGCAGTTCTTC
>many|TRBV6-5|TRBJ2-4|-
CASAGFTKNIQYF
TGTGCCAGCGCTGGGTTTACCAAAAACATTCAGTACTTC
>many|TRBV25-1|TRBJ2-5|TRBD2
CASSGPQGPDSSGSQETQYF
TGTGCCAGCAGTGGCCCACAGGGGCCTGATTCTAGCGGGAGCCAAGAGACCCAGTACTTC